The 20 T cell receptor beta chains listed next were all sequenced from one sample in a study of T cell responses to AZD1222 COVID-19 vaccine. Produced via immunoSEQ multiplex PCR; TCRdb's table is partial and in-frame only. The sample lists roughly 92,000 clones; 70% to 90% were seen once. The specimen was peripheral blood, collected 28 days after the second AZD1222 dose. The receptors were gathered from an adult who received the AZD1222 COVID-19 vaccine.

The chain uses TRBV18 and TRBJ2-7, with TRBD2 matching over 7 bases. With 3 bases clipped from V and 3 bases from J, the junction kept 8 bases outside the gene matches. The CDR3 loop spans 15 amino acids. CDR1 and CDR2 from the germline V gene are KGHSH and LQKENI. The CDR3: CASSPPGGSDYEQYF. CDR3 nucleotides: TGTGCCAGCTCACCCCCGGGGGGTAGCGACTACGAGCAGTACTTC.

Written as DNA, the CDR3 is TGTGCCAGCAGTTTATCGTCCGGGCTTAACACTGAAGCTTTCTTT. It encodes CASSLSSGLNTEAFF. This chain joins TRBV27 and TRBJ1-1; D uncertain. Germline V lookup: CDR1 MNHEY, CDR2 SMNVEV (reference sequence). Trimming pared 0 bases from V and 2 bases from J, leaving 10 bases between. The CDR3 is 15 residues long.

CDR3 amino acids: CASSLVLLYNEQFF. CDR3 sequence (DNA): TGTGCCAGCAGCTTGGTTCTACTCTACAATGAGCAGTTCTTC. V usage is TRBV5-5 and J usage is TRBJ2-1, with unresolved D. There are 14 residues in the CDR3. The germline CDR1 and CDR2 sequences are SGHKS and YYEKEE (reference sequence). Trimming took 0 bases from V and 3 from J, leaving 7 bases between them. Using reference TRBV5-5 and TRBJ2-1 for the parts outside the CDR3, the full variable domain is DAGVTQSPTHLIKTRGQQVTLRCSPISGHKSVSWYQQVLGQGPQFIFQYYEKEERGRGNFPDRFSARQFPNYSSELNVNALLLGDSALYLCASSLVLLYNEQFFGPGTRLTVL.

This sequence joins TRBV11-2 and TRBJ2-1; possible D gene TRBD1, 6 bases. V shed 1 base and J shed 11 bases, with 15 bases lying between them. Germline loops: CDR1 SGHAT, CDR2 FQNNGV. This CDR3 region has 14 residues. The CDR3 sequence is CASSLGTQGDQQFF. CDR3 coding DNA: TGTGCCAGCAGCTTAGGGACACAGGGAGATCAGCAGTTCTTC.

The rearrangement links TRBV18 to TRBJ1-2, with a tentative D call TRBD1 (6 bases). CDR3 size: 13 residues. CDR1 KGHSH and CDR2 LQKENI come from the germline V gene. V gave up 5 bases and J gave up 3 bases, with 10 bases separating them. For the CDR3, the DNA is TGTGCCAGCTCAGTGTCAGGGGACTATGGCTACACCTTC. It specifies CASSVSGDYGYTF.

The rearrangement joins TRBV5-1 to TRBJ2-1; TRBD1 or TRBD2 may be the D gene (5 bases each). This CDR3 contains 15 residues. CDR1 is SGHRS and CDR2 is YFSETQ in the germline V gene. The V and J ends lost 4 bases and 0 bases respectively, with 11 bases between them. The CDR3 loop reads CASSPGTDSYNEQFF. CDR3 nucleotides: TGCGCCAGCAGCCCCGGGACGGACTCCTACAATGAGCAGTTCTTC.

The chain has TRBV19 and TRBJ2-2; D remains unclear. CDR3 length: 15 residues. Germline CDR1 LNHDA, CDR2 SQIVND (reference sequence). Trimming shortened V by 3 bases and J by 5 bases, and 13 bases separated the two germline ends. The CDR3, as DNA: TGTGCCAGTAGTATCATCGAGGCAGGAACCGGGGAGCTGTTTTTT. Translating gives CASSIIEAGTGELFF.

The count of this clone is one. V usage is TRBV5-1 and J usage is TRBJ1-4, with D uncertain. Germline CDR1 is SGHRS and CDR2 is YFSETQ. The CDR3 loop spans 15 amino acids. Trimming took off 4 bases at V and 0 bases at J, with 10 bases between the two ends. This CDR3 is CASSPRAATNEKLFF. The CDR3 nucleotides are TGCGCCAGCAGCCCCCGGGCCGCAACTAATGAAAAACTGTTTTTT. The full variable domain, completed using reference TRBV5-1 and TRBJ1-4, is KAGVTQTPRYLIKTRGQQVTLSCSPISGHRSVSWYQQTPGQGLQFLFEYFSETQRNKGNFPGRFSGRQFSNSRSEMNVSTLELGDSALYLCASSPRAATNEKLFFGSGTQLSVL.

The V and J genes are TRBV12-5 and TRBJ1-1; D gene uncertain. Deletions cut 6 bases from V and 0 bases from J, with 11 bases between. CDR3 length: 14 amino acids. Germline CDR1 is LGHNT and CDR2 is FRNRAP. DNA of the CDR3: TGTGCTAGTGGAGGCAGCCCTATGAACACTGAAGCTTTCTTT. Translating it yields CASGGSPMNTEAFF.

J is TRBJ1-4 and V is TRBV10-3; 10 bases map to TRBD1. Germline-derived CDR1 and CDR2 are ENHRY and SYGVKD. The ends lost 2 bases at V and 8 bases at J; junction bases unmatched: 5. The CDR3 is 15 amino acids. In nucleotides, the CDR3 is TGTGCCATCAGTGAGGCGGGGACAGGGGCGGAAAAACTGTTTTTT. Its translation: CAISEAGTGAEKLFF.

V usage is TRBV19 and J usage is TRBJ1-5, with D maybe TRBD1 (6 bases). The ends were cut back, 6 bases at V and 1 base at J, with 13 bases in the middle. CDR1 and CDR2 from the germline V gene are LNHDA and SQIVND (reference sequence). The CDR3 is 15 amino acids. The CDR3: CASSGTGASNQPQHF. The CDR3 DNA reads as TGTGCCAGTAGCGGGACGGGGGCCAGCAATCAGCCCCAGCATTTT.

The chain employs TRBV10-1 and TRBJ2-4; D tentatively reads TRBD1 or TRBD2 (6 bases each). V was shortened by 3 bases and J by 0 bases, with 9 bases between the two germline ends. The CDR3 consists of 15 residues. Germline CDR1 and CDR2: WNHNN and SYGVQD (reference sequence). CDR3 amino acids: CASSDPGAAKNIQYF. CDR3 nucleotides: TGCGCCAGCAGTGACCCGGGGGCAGCCAAAAACATTCAGTACTTC.

This clone was found once. CDR3 residues: CASSEVGQGNTEAFF. The CDR3 DNA follows: TGTGCCAGCAGTGAAGTGGGACAGGGGAACACTGAAGCTTTCTTT. This chain uses TRBV6-1 with TRBJ1-1; 9 positions agree with TRBD1. With V trimmed by 1 base and J by 1 base, 1 base remained unmatched. Germline V gene sequence: CDR1 MNHNS, CDR2 SASEGT. The CDR3 totals 15 residues.

This clone was recorded a few times. The DNA of the CDR3 is TGTGCCAGCAGTGAAGGGGGGATCGACTACGAGCAGTACTTC. This sequence encodes CASSEGGIDYEQYF. The chain uses TRBV6-1 and TRBJ2-7; D is tentatively TRBD1 or TRBD2 (5 bases each). The V end lost 1 base, the J end lost 3 bases, and 10 bases lay between the germline ends. Germline CDR1 is MNHNS and CDR2 is SASEGT. The CDR3 is 14 amino acids.

The chain has TRBV19 and TRBJ2-6; D possibly corresponds to TRBD1 (6 bases). CDR1 and CDR2 (germline): LNHDA, SQIVND (reference sequence). Trimming took off 7 bases at V and 2 bases at J, with 15 bases between the two ends. This CDR3 contains 16 residues. The CDR3: CASTSRRDTGANVLTF. The CDR3 DNA reads TGTGCCAGTACCAGTCGCCGGGACACTGGGGCCAACGTCCTGACTTTC.

The chain joins TRBV6-5 to TRBJ2-1; D is unclear. V was pared by 2 bases and J by 0 bases, with 11 bases between. The CDR3 runs 16 residues. Germline V gene sequence: CDR1 MNHEY, CDR2 SVGAGI. The CDR3 sequence is CASSYRVQHSYNEQFF. The CDR3 DNA is TGTGCCAGCAGTTACAGGGTACAACACTCCTACAATGAGCAGTTCTTC.

This chain uses TRBV5-1 with TRBJ2-3, with a tentative D call TRBD2 (7 bases). This CDR3 region has 16 residues. Germline-derived CDR1 and CDR2 are SGHRS and YFSETQ. The ends were cut back, 3 bases at V and 0 bases at J, with 14 bases in the middle. Here the CDR3 reads CASSSQGGTSTDTQYF. The CDR3 bases are TGCGCCAGCAGCTCACAGGGAGGGACTAGCACAGATACGCAGTATTTT.

The CDR3 here is CATSSGGSTDTQYF. The CDR3 DNA reads TGTGCCACCTCTAGCGGGGGGAGCACAGATACGCAGTATTTT. This chain uses TRBV15 with TRBJ2-3, with 11 bases lining up with TRBD2. The CDR3 sequence is 14 residues long. The germline CDR1 and CDR2 sequences are LNHNV and YYDKDF (reference sequence). Unmatched junction bases numbered 1, after V lost 8 bases and J lost 0 bases.

The chain links TRBV7-2 to TRBJ1-3; perhaps TRBD1 as D (5 bases). V gave up 1 base and J gave up 0 bases, with 13 bases separating them. The germline V gene encodes CDR1 SGHTA and CDR2 FQGNSA. The CDR3 has 17 residues. The CDR3 bases are TGTGCCAGCAGCTTAGTGGCGGGGCTGGACTCTGGAAACACCATATATTTT. Its protein is CASSLVAGLDSGNTIYF.

This rearrangement joins TRBV2 to TRBJ2-7; D is undetermined. V lost 4 bases and J 5 bases, leaving 6 bases between the germline ends. In germline, CDR1 is SNHLY, CDR2 FYNNEI. This CDR3 contains 11 residues. The CDR3 DNA follows: TGTGCCAGCAGTGCCGTCCACGAGCAGTACTTC. It yields the protein CASSAVHEQYF.